The clone carrying this TCR beta chain came up a few times. Its specificity is unknown. This CDR3 is 15 amino acids long. The germline V gene has CDR1 LNHDA and CDR2 SQIVND (reference sequence). The V gene end was trimmed by 10 bases and the J gene end by 4 bases; junction bases not matched to a gene: 10. Sequencing was performed with immunoSEQ multiplex PCR; in TCRdb, only in-frame clones are kept and a portion is missing. The sample records 110,000 or so clones, approximately 88% being singletons. These data belong to a study of T cell responses to AZD1222 COVID-19 vaccine. Study-level points and caveats: Only five to seven AZD1222 recipients were seropositive at baseline. In a largely white British group with more females than males, clonal diversity was possibly underestimated. Spike-specific TCR breadth and depth rose after two AZD1222 doses. Spike regions recognized by vaccine-associated CD4 TCRs spanned the protein, led by 160-218 and 743-854.

The sequences come from peripheral blood, collected on day 0 of MenACWY control vaccination. The J gene is TRBJ2-2, the V gene TRBV19; 9 bases align to TRBD1. The receptor's source is an adult in good health. The CDR3 spells CATRGRQGVTGELFF. The CDR3 nucleotides are TGTGCCACCCGGGGACGACAGGGGGTCACCGGGGAGCTGTTTTTT.